In its sample, the clone carrying this T cell receptor beta chain was seen many times. Its target is not known. CDR1 SGHRS and CDR2 YFSETQ come from the germline V gene. This CDR3 contains 15 residues. Trimming took 4 bases from V and 5 from J; bases not matched to a gene: 10. The sample originates from a study of T-cell memory formation after mild COVID-19. Study-level information: Clusters of TCRs were largely donor specific. Findings of the study overall: Clones shrinking between day 15 and 85 showed a balanced CD4/CD8 split, and those that grew later tilted toward CD4+. Some clones that responded were present in memory (sampled pre-infection), which suggests cross-reactive memory joined.

5'RACE primed at constant segments yielded TCR alpha and TCR beta cDNA libraries bearing sample barcodes and UMIs. TCRdb reanalysed the 5' RACE reads using MiXCR and keeps one entry per CDR3 protein. The sample gives some 260,000 distinct CDR3 sequences, over 15% of which show up once; around 3.8% is in the top ten. Material for sequencing was PBMCs or a T cell subset sorted from them (not recorded which). This clonotype was sampled from a man younger than 30 who had mild COVID-19 (a few samples of this study predate the infection). Cell type and time point are not known. The chain combines TRBV5-1 with TRBJ1-2; TRBD1 agrees at 8 bases. The CDR3 sequence: CASSPDRGAPYGYTF. The CDR3 DNA sequence: TGCGCCAGCAGCCCCGACAGGGGCGCGCCTTATGGCTACACCTTC.